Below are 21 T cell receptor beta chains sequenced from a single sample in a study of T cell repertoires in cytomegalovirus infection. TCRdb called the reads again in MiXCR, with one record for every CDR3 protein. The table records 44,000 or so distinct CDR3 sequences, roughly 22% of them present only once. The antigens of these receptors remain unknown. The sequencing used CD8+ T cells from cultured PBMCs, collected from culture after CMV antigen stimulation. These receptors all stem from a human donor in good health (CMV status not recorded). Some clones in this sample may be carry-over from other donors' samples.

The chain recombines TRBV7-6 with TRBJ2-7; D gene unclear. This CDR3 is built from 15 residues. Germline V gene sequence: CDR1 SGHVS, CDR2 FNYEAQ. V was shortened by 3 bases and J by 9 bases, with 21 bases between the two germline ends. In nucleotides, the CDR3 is TGTGCCAGCAGCTTCGCCGACGTCCCCTACGACGGGCAGTACTTC. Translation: CASSFADVPYDGQYF.

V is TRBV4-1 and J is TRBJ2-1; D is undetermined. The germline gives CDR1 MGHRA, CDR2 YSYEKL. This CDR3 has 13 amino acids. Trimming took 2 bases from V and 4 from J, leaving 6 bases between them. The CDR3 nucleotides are TGCGCCAGCAGCCAATACACTTACAATGAGCAGTTCTTC. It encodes CASSQYTYNEQFF.

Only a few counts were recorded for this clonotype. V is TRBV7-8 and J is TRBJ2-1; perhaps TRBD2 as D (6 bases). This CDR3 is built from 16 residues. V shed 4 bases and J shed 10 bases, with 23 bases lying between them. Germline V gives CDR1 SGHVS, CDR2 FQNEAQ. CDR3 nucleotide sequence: TGTGCCAGCAGCTCAACTAGCAAATGGGGCGGGCGGGAGCAGTTCTTC. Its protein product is CASSSTSKWGGREQFF.

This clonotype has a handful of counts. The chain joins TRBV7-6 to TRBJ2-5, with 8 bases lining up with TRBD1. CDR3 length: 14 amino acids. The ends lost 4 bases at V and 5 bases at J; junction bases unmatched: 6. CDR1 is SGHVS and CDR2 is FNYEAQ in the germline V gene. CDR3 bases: TGTGCCAGCAGCTCAGGCCGGGACAGGGAGACCCAGTACTTC. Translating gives CASSSGRDRETQYF.

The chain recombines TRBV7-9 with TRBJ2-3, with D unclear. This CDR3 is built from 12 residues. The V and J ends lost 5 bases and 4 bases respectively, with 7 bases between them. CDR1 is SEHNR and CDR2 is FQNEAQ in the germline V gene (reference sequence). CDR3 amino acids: CASSITPDTQYF. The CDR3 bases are TGTGCCAGCAGCATAACTCCAGATACGCAGTATTTT.

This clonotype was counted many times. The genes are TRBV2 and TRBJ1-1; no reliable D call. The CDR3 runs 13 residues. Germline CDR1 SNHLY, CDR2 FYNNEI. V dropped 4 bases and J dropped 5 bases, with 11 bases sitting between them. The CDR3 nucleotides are TGTGCCAGCAGTGTATCTAGTAAGACTGAAGCTTTCTTT. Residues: CASSVSSKTEAFF.

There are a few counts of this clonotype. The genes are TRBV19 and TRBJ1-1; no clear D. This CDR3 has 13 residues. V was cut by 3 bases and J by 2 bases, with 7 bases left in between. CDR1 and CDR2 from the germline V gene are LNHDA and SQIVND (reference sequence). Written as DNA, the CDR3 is TGTGCCAGTAGTATTGATGAAAACACTGAAGCTTTCTTT. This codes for CASSIDENTEAFF.

The CDR3 is CSASPGGASNTDTQYF. CDR3 DNA sequence: TGCAGTGCTAGTCCGGGCGGGGCCAGCAACACAGATACGCAGTATTTT. The rearrangement joins TRBV20-1 to TRBJ2-3, with D tentatively TRBD2 (6 bases). Germline V CDR1 and CDR2: DFQATT, SNEGSKA (reference sequence). With 3 bases removed from V and 2 bases from J, the gap between germline ends came to 18 bases. CDR3 length equals 16 residues.

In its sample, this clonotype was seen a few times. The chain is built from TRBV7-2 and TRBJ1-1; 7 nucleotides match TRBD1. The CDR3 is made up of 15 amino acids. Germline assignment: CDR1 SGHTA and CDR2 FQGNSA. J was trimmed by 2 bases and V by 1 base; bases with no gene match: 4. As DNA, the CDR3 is TGTGCCAGCAGCTTAGTGGGACAGACCAACACTGAAGCTTTCTTT. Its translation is CASSLVGQTNTEAFF.

The CDR3 nucleotides are TGTGCCACTACGGAAGAGAGTAATTCACCCCTCCACTTT. Residues: CATTEESNSPLHF. The rearrangement links TRBV6-2 or TRBV6-3 to TRBJ1-6; D gene ambiguous. The CDR3 loop spans 13 amino acids. V shed 10 bases and J shed 6 bases, with 13 bases lying between them. Germline V gene lookup returns CDR1 MNHEY and CDR2 SVGEGT.

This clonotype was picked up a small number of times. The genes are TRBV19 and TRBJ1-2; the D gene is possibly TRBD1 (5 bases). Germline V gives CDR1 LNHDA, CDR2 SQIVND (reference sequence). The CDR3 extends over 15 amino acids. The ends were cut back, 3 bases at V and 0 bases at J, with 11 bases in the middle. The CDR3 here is CASSIGALTNYGYTF. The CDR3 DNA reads TGTGCCAGTAGTATTGGGGCACTTACTAACTATGGCTACACCTTC.

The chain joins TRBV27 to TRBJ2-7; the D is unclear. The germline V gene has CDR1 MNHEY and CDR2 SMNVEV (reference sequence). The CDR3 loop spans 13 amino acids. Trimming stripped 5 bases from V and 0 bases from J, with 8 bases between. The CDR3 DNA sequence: TGTGCCAGCAGTAATCGGGTCTCCTACGAGCAGTACTTC. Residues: CASSNRVSYEQYF.

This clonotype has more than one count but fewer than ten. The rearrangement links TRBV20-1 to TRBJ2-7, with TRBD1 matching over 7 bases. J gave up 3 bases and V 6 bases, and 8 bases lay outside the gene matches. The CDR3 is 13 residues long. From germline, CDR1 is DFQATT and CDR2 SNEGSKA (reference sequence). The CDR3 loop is CSATGTADYEQYF. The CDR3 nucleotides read TGCAGTGCGACCGGGACAGCTGACTACGAGCAGTACTTC.

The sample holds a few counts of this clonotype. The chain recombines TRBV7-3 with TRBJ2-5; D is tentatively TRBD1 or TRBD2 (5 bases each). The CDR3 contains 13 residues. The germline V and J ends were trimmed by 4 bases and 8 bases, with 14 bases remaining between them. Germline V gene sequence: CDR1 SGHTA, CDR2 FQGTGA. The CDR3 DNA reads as TGTGCCAGCAGCTCATGGGACGGCAAAACCCAGTACTTC. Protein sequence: CASSSWDGKTQYF. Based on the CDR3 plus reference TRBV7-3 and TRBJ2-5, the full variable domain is GAGVSQTPSNKVTEKGKYVELRCDPISGHTALYWYRQSLGQGPEFLIYFQGTGAADDSGLPNDRFFAVRPEGSVSTLKIQRTERGDSAVYLCASSSWDGKTQYFGPGTRLLVL.

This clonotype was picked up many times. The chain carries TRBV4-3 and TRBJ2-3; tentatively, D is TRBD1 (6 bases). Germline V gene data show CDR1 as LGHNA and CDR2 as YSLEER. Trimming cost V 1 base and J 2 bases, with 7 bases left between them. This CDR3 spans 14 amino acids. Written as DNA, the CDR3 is TGCGCCAGCAGCCAAGCAGGGGACACAGATACGCAGTATTTT. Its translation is CASSQAGDTDTQYF.

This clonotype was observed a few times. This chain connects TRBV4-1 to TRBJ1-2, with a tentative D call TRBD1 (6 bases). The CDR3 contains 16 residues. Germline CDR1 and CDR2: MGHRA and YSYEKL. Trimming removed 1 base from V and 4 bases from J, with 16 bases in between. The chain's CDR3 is CASSQGRMGAAYGYTF. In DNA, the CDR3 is TGCGCCAGCAGCCAAGGGAGGATGGGGGCCGCCTATGGCTACACCTTC.

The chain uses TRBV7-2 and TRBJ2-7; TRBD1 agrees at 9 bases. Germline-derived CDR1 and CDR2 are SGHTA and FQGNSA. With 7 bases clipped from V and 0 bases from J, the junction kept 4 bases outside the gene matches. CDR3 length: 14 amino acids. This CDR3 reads CASTSGQGSYEQYF. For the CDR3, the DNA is TGTGCCAGCACCTCGGGACAGGGCTCCTACGAGCAGTACTTC. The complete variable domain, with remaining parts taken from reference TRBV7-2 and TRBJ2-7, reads GAGVSQSPSNKVTEKGKDVELRCDPISGHTALYWYRQSLGQGLEFLIYFQGNSAPDKSGLPSDRFSAERTGGSVSTLTIQRTQQEDSAVYLCASTSGQGSYEQYFGPGTRLTVT.

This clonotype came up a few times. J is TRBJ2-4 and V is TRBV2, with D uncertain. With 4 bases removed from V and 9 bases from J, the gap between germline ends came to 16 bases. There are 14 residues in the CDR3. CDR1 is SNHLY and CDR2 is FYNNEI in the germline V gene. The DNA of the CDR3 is TGTGCCAGCAGTGGGGTAGGGTTGTACGGCATTCAGTACTTC. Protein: CASSGVGLYGIQYF.

The chain's CDR3 is CASSYGTANEQYF. The CDR3 DNA reads as TGTGCCAGCAGTTACGGGACAGCTAACGAGCAGTACTTC. V and J are TRBV6-2 or TRBV6-3 and TRBJ2-7, with 7 bases aligning to TRBD1. This CDR3 has 13 amino acids. V shed 2 bases and J 5 bases; nucleotides not matched to a gene: 3. Germline V gene lookup returns CDR1 MNHEY and CDR2 SVGEGT.

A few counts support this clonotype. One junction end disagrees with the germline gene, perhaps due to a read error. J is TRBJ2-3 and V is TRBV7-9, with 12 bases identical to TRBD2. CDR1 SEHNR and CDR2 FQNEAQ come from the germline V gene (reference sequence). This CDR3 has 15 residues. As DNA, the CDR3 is TGTGCCAGCAGCTTGCCTAGCGGGAGGGCAAATGGATCGTTTTTT. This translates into CASSLPSGRANGSFF.

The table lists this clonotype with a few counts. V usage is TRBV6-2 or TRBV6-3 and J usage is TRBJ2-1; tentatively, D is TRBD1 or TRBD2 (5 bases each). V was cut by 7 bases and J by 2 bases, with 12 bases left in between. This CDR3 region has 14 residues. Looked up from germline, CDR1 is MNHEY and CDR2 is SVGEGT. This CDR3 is CASTWDDPYNEQFF. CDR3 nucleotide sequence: TGTGCCAGCACCTGGGACGACCCCTACAATGAGCAGTTCTTC.